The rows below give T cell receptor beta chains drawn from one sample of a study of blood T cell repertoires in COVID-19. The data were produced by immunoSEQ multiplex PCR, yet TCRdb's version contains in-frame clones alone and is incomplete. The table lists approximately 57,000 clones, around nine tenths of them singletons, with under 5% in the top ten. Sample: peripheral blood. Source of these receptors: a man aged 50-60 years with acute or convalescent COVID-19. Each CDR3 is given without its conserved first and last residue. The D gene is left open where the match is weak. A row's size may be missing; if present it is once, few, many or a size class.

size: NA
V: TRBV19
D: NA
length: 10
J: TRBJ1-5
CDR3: ASSALPQPQH

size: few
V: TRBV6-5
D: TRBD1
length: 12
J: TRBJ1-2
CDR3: ASEGQPSDYGYT

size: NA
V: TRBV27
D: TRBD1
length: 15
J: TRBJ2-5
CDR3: ASSPHLTGTGVETQY

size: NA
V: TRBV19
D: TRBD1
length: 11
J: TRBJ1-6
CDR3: ASGQGVNSPLH

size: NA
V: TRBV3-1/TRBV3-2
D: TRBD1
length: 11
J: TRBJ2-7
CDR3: ASSGTGDTEQY

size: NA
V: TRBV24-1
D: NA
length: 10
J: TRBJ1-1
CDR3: ASSPGDTEAF

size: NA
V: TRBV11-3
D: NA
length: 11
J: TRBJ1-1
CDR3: ASSPEGDTEAF

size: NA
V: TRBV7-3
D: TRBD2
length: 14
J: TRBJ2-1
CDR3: ASSLVAGGLNGEQF

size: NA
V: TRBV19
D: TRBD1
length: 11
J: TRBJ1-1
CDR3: ASTDRGGRKAF

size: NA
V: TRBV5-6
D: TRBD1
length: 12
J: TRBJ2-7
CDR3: ASSPTDRANEQY

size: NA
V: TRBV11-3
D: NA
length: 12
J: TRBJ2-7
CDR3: ASSPIDRSYEQY

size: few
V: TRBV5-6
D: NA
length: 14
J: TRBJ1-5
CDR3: ASSLTVGRGNQPQH

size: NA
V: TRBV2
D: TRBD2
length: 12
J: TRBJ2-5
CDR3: ASHDREGQETQY

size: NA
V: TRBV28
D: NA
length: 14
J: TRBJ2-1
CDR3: ASSLSVATSYNEQF

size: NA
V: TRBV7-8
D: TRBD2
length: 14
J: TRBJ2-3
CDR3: ASSLLAGGYTDTQY

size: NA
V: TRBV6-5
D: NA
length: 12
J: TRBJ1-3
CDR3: ASSPGVAGNTIY

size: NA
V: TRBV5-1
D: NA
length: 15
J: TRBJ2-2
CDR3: ASSLDLGDRYTGELF

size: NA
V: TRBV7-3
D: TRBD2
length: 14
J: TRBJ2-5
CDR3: ASSLNSAGGWETQY

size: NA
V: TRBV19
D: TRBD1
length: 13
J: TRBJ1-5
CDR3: ASSLRDRVDQPQH

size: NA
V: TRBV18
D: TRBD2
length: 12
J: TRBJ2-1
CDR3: ASSILAGYNEQF

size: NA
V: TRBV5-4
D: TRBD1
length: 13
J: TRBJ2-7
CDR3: ASSLDPGQGYEQY

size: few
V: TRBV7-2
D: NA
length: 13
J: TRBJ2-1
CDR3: ASSLGGGLYNEQF

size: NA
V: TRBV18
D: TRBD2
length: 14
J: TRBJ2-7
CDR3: ASSRLAGEHAYEQY

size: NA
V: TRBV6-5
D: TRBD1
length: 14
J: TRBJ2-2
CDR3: ASSYSLTGATGELF

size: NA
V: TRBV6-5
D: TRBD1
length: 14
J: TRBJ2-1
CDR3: ASSYNHRGPYNEQF

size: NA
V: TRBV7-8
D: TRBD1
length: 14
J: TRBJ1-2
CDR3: ASSPRDRDENYGYT

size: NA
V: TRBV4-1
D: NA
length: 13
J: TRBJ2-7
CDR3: ASSQNGQRPYEQY